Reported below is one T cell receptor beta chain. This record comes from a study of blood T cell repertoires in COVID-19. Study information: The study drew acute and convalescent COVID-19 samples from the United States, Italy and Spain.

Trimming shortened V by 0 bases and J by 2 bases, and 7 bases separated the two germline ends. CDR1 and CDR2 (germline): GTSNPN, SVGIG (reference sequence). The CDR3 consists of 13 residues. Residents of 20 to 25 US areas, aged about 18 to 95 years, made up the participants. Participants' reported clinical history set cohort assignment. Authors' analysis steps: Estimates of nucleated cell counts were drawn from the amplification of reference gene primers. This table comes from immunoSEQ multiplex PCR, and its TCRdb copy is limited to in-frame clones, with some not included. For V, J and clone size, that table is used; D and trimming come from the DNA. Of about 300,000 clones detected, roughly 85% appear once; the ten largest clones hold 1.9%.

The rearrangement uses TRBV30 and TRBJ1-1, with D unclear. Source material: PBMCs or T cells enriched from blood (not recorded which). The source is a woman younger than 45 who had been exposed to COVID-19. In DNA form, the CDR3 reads TGTGCCTGGAGTGTACGGGAAAACACTGAAGCTTTCTTT. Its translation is CAWSVRENTEAFF.